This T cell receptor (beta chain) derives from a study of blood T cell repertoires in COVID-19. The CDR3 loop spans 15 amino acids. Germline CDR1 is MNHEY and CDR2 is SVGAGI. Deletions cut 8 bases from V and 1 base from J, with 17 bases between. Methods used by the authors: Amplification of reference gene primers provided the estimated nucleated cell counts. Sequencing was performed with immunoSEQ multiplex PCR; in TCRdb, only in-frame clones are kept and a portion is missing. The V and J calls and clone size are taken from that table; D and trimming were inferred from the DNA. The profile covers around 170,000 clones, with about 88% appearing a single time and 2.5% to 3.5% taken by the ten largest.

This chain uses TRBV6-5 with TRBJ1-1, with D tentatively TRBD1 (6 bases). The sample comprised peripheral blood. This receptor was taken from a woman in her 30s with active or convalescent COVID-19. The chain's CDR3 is CASGKVGQPNTEAFF. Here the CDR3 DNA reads TGTGCCAGCGGGAAAGTCGGACAGCCGAACACTGAAGCTTTCTTT.